The sequence of this T cell receptor beta chain was determined in a study of shared clonotypes between healthy human individuals. Overall study: The composition of the donors was a couple of women and a few men aged 18 to 49. General observations from the study: Sequencing depth was a factor that was expected to affect clonotype sharing among donors.

Unsorted PBMC DNA underwent sequencing on ten immunoSEQ deep assay plates. The data were produced by immunoSEQ multiplex PCR, yet TCRdb's version contains in-frame clones alone and is incomplete. The sample holds about 490,000 clones; 60% to 85% are singletons and the top ten take 13%. Comment on this clone: Its antigen remains unknown.

Donors, healthy HIV-negative adults, lacked recent acute infections or vaccinations. The CDR3 contains 16 residues. The trim removed 4 bases at V and 3 bases at J, leaving 9 bases unmatched. CDR1 and CDR2 (germline): SGDLS, YYNGEE. The chain is built from TRBV9 and TRBJ2-3; 9 bases fit TRBD2. The sequencing input was PBMCs. The sequence was collected from a woman aged 40 to 50 in good health. Some clones in this sample may be carry-over from other donors' samples. The DNA of the CDR3 is TGTGCCAGCAGCCCAGGCGGACTAGCGATGACAGATACGCAGTATTTT. This sequence encodes CASSPGGLAMTDTQYF.